Sequencing of this TCR beta chain was carried out in a study of human T cells and chemical hapten exposure. Study-wide context: On the upper back, patch tests were applied with 0.01% DPC and read at 6 days. Alopecia universalis, totalis or areata was present in patients who were mostly female. Study conclusions and caveats: PT1 expanded TCR numbers rose with patch test score. Donors, who had alopecia, may show an immune response that differs from healthy people's.

The sample's time point: patch test 1, 2 weeks after DPC sensitization. Treatment in this sample: therapeutic diphenylcyclopropenone sensitization with weekly scalp DPC. This clonotype was counted many times. The antigen is not known. TCRdb redid the calling of the RACE reads with MiXCR, one entry per CDR3 protein. Among roughly 360,000 distinct CDR3 sequences listed, 4% to 5.5% were seen once. This sequence originates from a woman between 45 and 65 years old with alopecia areata. Some clones in this sample may be carry-over from other donors' samples. The material was whole blood, obtained in connection with sensitization to the hapten diphenylcyclopropenone (DPC).

The CDR3 is CASRVDPSGETQYF. As DNA, the CDR3 is TGCGCCAGCAGGGTGGATCCCTCGGGTGAGACCCAGTACTTC. The chain uses TRBV5-1 and TRBJ2-5; D unclear. The V end lost 5 bases, the J end lost 5 bases, and 16 bases lay between the germline ends. This CDR3 has 14 residues. Germline assignment: CDR1 SGHRS and CDR2 YFSETQ.